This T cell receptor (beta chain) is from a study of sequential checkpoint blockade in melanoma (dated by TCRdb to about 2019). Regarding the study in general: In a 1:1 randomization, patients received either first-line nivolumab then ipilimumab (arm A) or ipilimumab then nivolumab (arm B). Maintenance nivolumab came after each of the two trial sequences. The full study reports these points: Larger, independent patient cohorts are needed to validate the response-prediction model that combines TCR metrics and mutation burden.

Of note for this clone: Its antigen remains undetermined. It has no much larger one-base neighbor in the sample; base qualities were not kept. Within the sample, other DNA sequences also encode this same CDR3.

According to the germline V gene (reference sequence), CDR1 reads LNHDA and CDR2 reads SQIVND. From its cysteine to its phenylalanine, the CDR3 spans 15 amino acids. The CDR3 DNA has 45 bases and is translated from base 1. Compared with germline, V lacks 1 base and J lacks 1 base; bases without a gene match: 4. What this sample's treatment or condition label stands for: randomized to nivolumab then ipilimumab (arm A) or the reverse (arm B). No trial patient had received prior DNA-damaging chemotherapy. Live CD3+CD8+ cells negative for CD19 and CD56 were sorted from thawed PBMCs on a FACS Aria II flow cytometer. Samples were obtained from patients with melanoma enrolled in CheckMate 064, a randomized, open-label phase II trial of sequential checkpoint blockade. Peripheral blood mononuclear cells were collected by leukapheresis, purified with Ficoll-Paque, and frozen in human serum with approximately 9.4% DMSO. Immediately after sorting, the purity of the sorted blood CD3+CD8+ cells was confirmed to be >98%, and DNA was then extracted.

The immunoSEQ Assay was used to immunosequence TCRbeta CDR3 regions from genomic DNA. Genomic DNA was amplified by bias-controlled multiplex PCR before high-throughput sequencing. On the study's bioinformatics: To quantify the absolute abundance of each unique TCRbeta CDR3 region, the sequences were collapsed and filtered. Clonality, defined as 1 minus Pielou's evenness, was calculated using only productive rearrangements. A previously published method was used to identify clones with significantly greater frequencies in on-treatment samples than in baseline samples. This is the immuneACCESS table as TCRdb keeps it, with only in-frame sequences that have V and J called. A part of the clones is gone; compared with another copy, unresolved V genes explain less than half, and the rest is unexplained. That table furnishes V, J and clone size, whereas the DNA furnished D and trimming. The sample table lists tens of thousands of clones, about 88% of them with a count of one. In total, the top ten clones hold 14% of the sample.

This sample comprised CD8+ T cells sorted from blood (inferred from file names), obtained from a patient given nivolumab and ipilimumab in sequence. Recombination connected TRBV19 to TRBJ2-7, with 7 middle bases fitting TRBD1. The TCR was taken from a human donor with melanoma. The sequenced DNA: TGTGCCAGTAGTATAGGACAGGGAATATCCTACGAGCAGTACTTC. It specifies CASSIGQGISYEQYF.